Included here is one T cell receptor beta chain sequence, with context. No cognate antigen has been identified for it. Per-base qualities were not stored, and no clone one base away is much larger. The germline V gene encodes CDR1 SGHAT and CDR2 FQDESV (reference sequence). Relative to germline, V is 1 base shorter and J is 6 bases shorter, with 9 bases between their ends. Spanning cysteine to phenylalanine, the CDR3 consists of 13 amino acids. CDR3 DNA is the only sequence kept; it has 39 bases, read in frame from the first base. Genomic DNA was isolated from the sorted cells so that the TCRbeta CDR3 region could be sequenced. The immunoSEQ Assay was used for sequencing of TCRbeta CDR3 regions. What TCRdb holds here is the immuneACCESS table cut down to in-frame rearrangements. Part of the clones is not present; checked against another copy, under half of the missing clones reflect an unresolved V gene, and the others are unexplained. Across this sample there are 25,000 or so clones, with approximately 77% seen only once. The ten largest clones capture 2% to 2.5% of the sample.

The sample originates from a study of OX40 agonist ivuxolimab in advanced cancers. About the investigation overall: The costimulatory receptor OX40 (CD134) was targeted by ivuxolimab, a fully human IgG2 agonistic monoclonal antibody. The monotherapy dose-escalation portion (N ≈ 57 patients) of the phase I ivuxolimab trial is reported in the paper. Partial responses occurred in three dose-escalation patients, of whom one had hepatocellular carcinoma and two had cutaneous melanoma. The dose-escalation cohort was about 83% male with a mean age of approximately 59 years, ranging from roughly 20 to 80. Peripheral TCRbeta sequencing aimed to test whether ivuxolimab altered TCR sequence diversity and caused clonal T-cell expansion. Intravenous ivuxolimab was administered to patients every 2 weeks at six dose levels: 0.01, 0.1, 0.3, 1.5, 3 and 10 mg/kg. Prior anti-PD-1, anti-PD-L1 or anti-CTLA-4 therapy was permitted, and approximately 39% of dose-escalation patients had received checkpoint inhibitors. Of the approximately 50 patients in dose escalation, some 19 had hepatocellular carcinoma, some 15 had melanoma, 9 had renal cell carcinoma and 9 had head and neck cancer. Beyond this particular receptor, the publication reports: In partial responders in the 0.1-3.0 mg/kg groups, normalized peripheral clonal expansion was found to be among the lowest, especially among CD8+ T cells. Low levels of normalized T-cell clonal expansion were also seen in some patients who did not respond. Antigen specificity was not determined for the clonally expanded peripheral T cells. After ivuxolimab, CD8+ T cells had more expanded clones than CD4+ T cells on average. At doses from 0.1 to 3.0 mg/kg, clonal expansion was seen in both CD4+ and CD8+ blood T cells between baseline and week 6.

Patients with autoimmune disease history or receiving systemic immunosuppression were excluded from the trial. Peripheral blood for TCR sequencing was drawn from every dose cohort at baseline, at cycle 4 day 1 and at cycle 7 day 1. Samples were obtained from an open-label, multicenter, first-in-human phase I dose-escalation trial of ivuxolimab. Adults with locally advanced or metastatic melanoma, renal cell carcinoma, hepatocellular carcinoma or head and neck squamous cell carcinoma were enrolled in the trial. CD4+ and CD8+ T cells were sorted separately from peripheral blood before TCR sequencing.

The receptor comes from an adult with an advanced solid tumor such as melanoma, head and neck, liver or kidney cancer. The material sequenced was CD4+ or CD8+ T cells sorted from blood, taken in a trial of the OX40 agonist ivuxolimab. Rearrangement joined TRBV11-1 to TRBJ1-1; the D gene is not confidently resolved. In nucleotides, the sequence is TGTGCCAGCAGCTTAGGGGCGGTCCCTGAAGCTTTCTTT. Translated, this gives CASSLGAVPEAFF.